A selection of T cell receptor beta chains follows, all from one sample in a study of T cell responses to AZD1222 COVID-19 vaccine. The assay was immunoSEQ multiplex PCR, and TCRdb's table has in-frame clones only and misses some. The profile covers about 150,000 clones, with about 91% appearing a single time and roughly 2.3% taken by the ten largest. The specimen comprised peripheral blood, sampled on day 0 of AZD1222 vaccination. The receptors here all came from an adult in good health. CDR3s include the opening cysteine and the closing phenylalanine or tryptophan. The D gene is left open where the match is weak. The size field is filled for only some rows; it gives once, few, many or a size class.

abundance: once
v_gene: TRBV7-8
j_gene: TRBJ2-3
d_gene: .
CDR3aa: CASSIVWGDTQYF
CDR3nt: TGTGCCAGCAGCATAGTCTGGGGGGATACGCAGTATTTT

abundance: .
v_gene: TRBV2
j_gene: TRBJ1-6
d_gene: .
CDR3aa: CASSLQGMGGSPLHF
CDR3nt: TGTGCCAGCAGCCTACAGGGTATGGGGGGGTCACCCCTCCACTTT

abundance: .
v_gene: TRBV6-5
j_gene: TRBJ2-3
d_gene: .
CDR3aa: CASSRMDIGDTQYF
CDR3nt: TGTGCCAGCAGTAGAATGGACATCGGAGATACGCAGTATTTT

abundance: .
v_gene: TRBV6-1
j_gene: TRBJ1-6
d_gene: .
CDR3aa: CASSEFPSSPLHF
CDR3nt: TGTGCCAGCAGTGAATTTCCTAGCTCACCCCTCCACTTT

abundance: .
v_gene: TRBV5-1
j_gene: TRBJ1-1
d_gene: TRBD1
CDR3aa: CASSRQGGDTEAFF
CDR3nt: TGCGCCAGCAGTCGACAGGGAGGGGACACTGAAGCTTTCTTT

abundance: .
v_gene: TRBV2
j_gene: TRBJ1-1
d_gene: .
CDR3aa: CASSVGGSGVNTEAFF
CDR3nt: TGTGCCAGCAGTGTCGGGGGATCAGGTGTGAACACTGAAGCTTTCTTT

abundance: .
v_gene: TRBV6-2/TRBV6-3
j_gene: TRBJ1-1
d_gene: .
CDR3aa: CASSYNRGRIGSTEAFF
CDR3nt: TGTGCCAGCAGTTACAATAGGGGCCGCATAGGGTCCACTGAAGCTTTCTTT

abundance: .
v_gene: TRBV28
j_gene: TRBJ2-7
d_gene: .
CDR3aa: CASSTTAERHYEQYF
CDR3nt: TGTGCCAGCAGCACTACAGCGGAACGACACTACGAGCAGTACTTC

abundance: .
v_gene: TRBV7-7
j_gene: TRBJ1-6
d_gene: .
CDR3aa: CASSLPGRTNNSPLHF
CDR3nt: TGTGCCAGCAGCTTACCGGGACGAACAAACAATTCACCCCTCCACTTT

abundance: .
v_gene: TRBV5-4
j_gene: TRBJ2-7
d_gene: TRBD1
CDR3aa: CASSLKQGGHEQYF
CDR3nt: TGTGCCAGCAGCTTGAAACAGGGGGGTCACGAGCAGTACTTC

abundance: .
v_gene: TRBV10-3
j_gene: TRBJ1-2
d_gene: TRBD1
CDR3aa: CAATPDRGYGYTF
CDR3nt: TGTGCCGCAACTCCGGACAGGGGGTATGGCTACACCTTC

abundance: .
v_gene: TRBV9
j_gene: TRBJ2-2
d_gene: .
CDR3aa: CASTTPSGTSTGELFF
CDR3nt: TGTGCCAGCACCACCCCCTCTGGCACTTCGACCGGGGAGCTGTTTTTT

abundance: .
v_gene: TRBV5-5
j_gene: TRBJ1-2
d_gene: .
CDR3aa: CASSLEAGYGYTF
CDR3nt: TGTGCCAGCAGCTTGGAGGCGGGCTATGGCTACACCTTC

abundance: .
v_gene: TRBV6-5
j_gene: TRBJ1-2
d_gene: TRBD1
CDR3aa: CASIGQGASNYGYTF
CDR3nt: TGTGCCAGCATTGGACAGGGGGCTTCAAACTATGGCTACACCTTC

abundance: .
v_gene: TRBV5-1
j_gene: TRBJ2-1
d_gene: TRBD2
CDR3aa: CASSKDSGFYNEQFF
CDR3nt: TGCGCCAGCAGCAAAGATAGCGGGTTCTACAATGAGCAGTTCTTC

abundance: .
v_gene: TRBV3-1/TRBV3-2
j_gene: TRBJ1-5
d_gene: .
CDR3aa: CASSQLGVEGQPQHF
CDR3nt: TGTGCCAGCAGCCAGTTGGGGGTGGAGGGTCAGCCCCAGCATTTT

abundance: .
v_gene: TRBV5-6
j_gene: TRBJ2-7
d_gene: .
CDR3aa: CASSTQDTSYEQYF
CDR3nt: TGTGCCAGCAGCACACAGGATACGAGCTACGAGCAGTACTTC

abundance: .
v_gene: TRBV2
j_gene: TRBJ2-3
d_gene: .
CDR3aa: CASSASTDTQYF
CDR3nt: TGTGCCAGCAGTGCTAGCACAGATACGCAGTATTTT

abundance: .
v_gene: TRBV3-1/TRBV3-2
j_gene: TRBJ2-1
d_gene: .
CDR3aa: CASSRRTSYNEQFF
CDR3nt: TGTGCCAGCAGCCGGCGGACCTCCTACAATGAGCAGTTCTTC

abundance: .
v_gene: TRBV4-3
j_gene: TRBJ2-5
d_gene: .
CDR3aa: CASSQARYETQYF
CDR3nt: TGCGCCAGCAGCCAAGCTCGGTATGAGACCCAGTACTTC

abundance: .
v_gene: TRBV6-5
j_gene: TRBJ2-2
d_gene: TRBD2
CDR3aa: CASSTLVSGAGELFF
CDR3nt: TGTGCCAGCAGCACCTTGGTGAGCGGGGCCGGGGAGCTGTTTTTT

abundance: few
v_gene: TRBV7-3
j_gene: TRBJ1-1
d_gene: .
CDR3aa: CASQRLRNTEAFF
CDR3nt: TGTGCCTCTCAGAGGTTGCGGAACACTGAAGCTTTCTTT

abundance: .
v_gene: TRBV19
j_gene: TRBJ2-7
d_gene: TRBD2
CDR3aa: CASSIAAGNHEQYF
CDR3nt: TGTGCCAGTAGTATAGCAGCGGGGAACCACGAGCAGTACTTC

abundance: .
v_gene: TRBV12-1
j_gene: TRBJ2-7
d_gene: .
CDR3aa: CASSPAQGAPYEQYF
CDR3nt: TGTGCCAGCAGCCCAGCTCAGGGGGCTCCCTACGAGCAGTACTTC

abundance: once
v_gene: TRBV27
j_gene: TRBJ1-6
d_gene: .
CDR3aa: CASSPRVYNSPLHF
CDR3nt: TGTGCCAGCAGTCCCCGGGTCTATAATTCACCCCTCCACTTT

abundance: .
v_gene: TRBV5-1
j_gene: TRBJ2-2
d_gene: .
CDR3aa: CASSSITGGYTGELFF
CDR3nt: TGCGCCAGCAGCTCCATTACCGGGGGCTACACCGGGGAGCTGTTTTTT

abundance: .
v_gene: TRBV4-3
j_gene: TRBJ2-7
d_gene: .
CDR3aa: CASSQDTGRVDEQYF
CDR3nt: TGCGCCAGCAGCCAAGATACGGGCAGGGTTGACGAGCAGTACTTC

abundance: .
v_gene: TRBV27
j_gene: TRBJ2-1
d_gene: TRBD2
CDR3aa: CASSLAAGGVYNEQFF
CDR3nt: TGTGCCAGCAGTTTAGCGGCGGGAGGGGTCTACAATGAGCAGTTCTTC

abundance: .
v_gene: TRBV29-1
j_gene: TRBJ2-1
d_gene: TRBD1
CDR3aa: CSVASPGQGAHNEQFF
CDR3nt: TGCAGCGTTGCAAGCCCGGGACAGGGGGCCCACAATGAGCAGTTCTTC

abundance: .
v_gene: TRBV29-1
j_gene: TRBJ2-5
d_gene: TRBD1
CDR3aa: CSVGQGRQETQYF
CDR3nt: TGCAGCGTTGGACAGGGGCGGCAAGAGACCCAGTACTTC

abundance: .
v_gene: TRBV2
j_gene: TRBJ1-1
d_gene: .
CDR3aa: CASSGKTGSEAFF
CDR3nt: TGTGCCAGCAGTGGGAAAACAGGGTCTGAAGCTTTCTTT

abundance: .
v_gene: TRBV12-3/TRBV12-4
j_gene: TRBJ2-2
d_gene: .
CDR3aa: CASSWAGPGELFF
CDR3nt: TGTGCCAGCAGTTGGGCCGGCCCCGGGGAGCTGTTTTTT

abundance: .
v_gene: TRBV6-1
j_gene: TRBJ2-3
d_gene: .
CDR3aa: CASSEVGQRLTDTQYF
CDR3nt: TGTGCCAGCAGTGAAGTCGGACAGCGCCTCACAGATACGCAGTATTTT

abundance: .
v_gene: TRBV19
j_gene: TRBJ1-1
d_gene: .
CDR3aa: CASSIQKNTEAFF
CDR3nt: TGTGCCAGTAGTATACAAAAGAACACTGAAGCTTTCTTT

abundance: .
v_gene: TRBV3-1/TRBV3-2
j_gene: TRBJ1-6
d_gene: .
CDR3aa: CASSRPGSPLHF
CDR3nt: TGTGCCAGCAGCCGGCCTGGGTCACCCCTCCACTTT

abundance: .
v_gene: TRBV7-2
j_gene: TRBJ2-7
d_gene: TRBD1
CDR3aa: CASSLEGGGTGVEWQYF
CDR3nt: TGTGCCAGCAGCTTAGAGGGCGGGGGGACAGGGGTTGAATGGCAGTACTTC

abundance: .
v_gene: TRBV21-1
j_gene: TRBJ2-1
d_gene: .
CDR3aa: CASSKALRLASYNEQFF
CDR3nt: TGTGCCAGCAGCAAAGCGCTCAGGTTAGCCTCCTACAATGAGCAGTTCTTC

abundance: few
v_gene: TRBV19
j_gene: TRBJ1-5
d_gene: .
CDR3aa: CASSPPGPHQPQHF
CDR3nt: TGTGCCAGTAGTCCACCGGGACCCCATCAGCCCCAGCATTTT

abundance: once
v_gene: TRBV3-1/TRBV3-2
j_gene: TRBJ2-6
d_gene: .
CDR3aa: CASSQALRTANVLTF
CDR3nt: TGTGCCAGCAGCCAAGCTCTTAGAACGGCCAACGTCCTGACTTTC

abundance: .
v_gene: TRBV5-4
j_gene: TRBJ2-7
d_gene: TRBD2
CDR3aa: CASSPGASGGALINEQYF
CDR3nt: TGTGCCAGCAGCCCCGGAGCTAGCGGGGGGGCCCTGATCAACGAGCAGTACTTC

abundance: .
v_gene: TRBV5-8
j_gene: TRBJ2-5
d_gene: .
CDR3aa: CASSLGTHQETQYF
CDR3nt: TGTGCCAGCAGCTTGGGGACGCATCAAGAGACCCAGTACTTC

abundance: .
v_gene: TRBV9
j_gene: TRBJ1-5
d_gene: .
CDR3aa: CASSVFSEGQPQHF
CDR3nt: TGTGCCAGCAGCGTTTTCTCCGAGGGTCAGCCCCAGCATTTT

abundance: .
v_gene: TRBV6-6
j_gene: TRBJ1-5
d_gene: TRBD1
CDR3aa: CASSDRANQPQHF
CDR3nt: TGTGCCAGCAGTGACAGGGCGAATCAGCCCCAGCATTTT

abundance: .
v_gene: TRBV30
j_gene: TRBJ1-2
d_gene: TRBD1
CDR3aa: CAWTLLQGGSSGYTF
CDR3nt: TGTGCCTGGACCCTACTACAGGGGGGCTCCTCTGGCTACACCTTC

abundance: .
v_gene: TRBV5-1
j_gene: TRBJ1-1
d_gene: .
CDR3aa: CASSLDSRRTEAFF
CDR3nt: TGCGCCAGCAGCTTGGACAGTCGAAGGACTGAAGCTTTCTTT

abundance: .
v_gene: TRBV11-1
j_gene: TRBJ2-2
d_gene: TRBD2
CDR3aa: CASSSREGAGELFF
CDR3nt: TGTGCCAGCAGCTCCCGGGAGGGTGCCGGGGAGCTGTTTTTT

abundance: .
v_gene: TRBV28
j_gene: TRBJ1-5
d_gene: .
CDR3aa: CASSLDQSPPGNQPQHF
CDR3nt: TGTGCCAGCAGTTTAGATCAGTCACCCCCGGGCAATCAGCCCCAGCATTTT

abundance: .
v_gene: TRBV19
j_gene: TRBJ2-5
d_gene: .
CDR3aa: CASSMWSQETQYF
CDR3nt: TGTGCCAGTAGTATGTGGTCCCAAGAGACCCAGTACTTC

abundance: .
v_gene: TRBV4-2
j_gene: TRBJ2-1
d_gene: TRBD2
CDR3aa: CASSPPRIAGGHHNEQFF
CDR3nt: TGTGCCAGCAGCCCACCCCGGATAGCGGGGGGGCACCACAATGAGCAGTTCTTC

abundance: .
v_gene: TRBV9
j_gene: TRBJ1-1
d_gene: .
CDR3aa: CASSAYMNTEAFF
CDR3nt: TGTGCCAGCAGCGCCTATATGAACACTGAAGCTTTCTTT

abundance: .
v_gene: TRBV11-3
j_gene: TRBJ2-7
d_gene: .
CDR3aa: CASSPWTAGLHEQYF
CDR3nt: TGTGCCAGCAGCCCCTGGACAGCCGGACTTCACGAGCAGTACTTC

abundance: .
v_gene: TRBV6-5
j_gene: TRBJ2-7
d_gene: .
CDR3aa: CASKGYSYEQYF
CDR3nt: TGTGCCAGCAAGGGGTACTCCTACGAGCAGTACTTC

abundance: .
v_gene: TRBV20-1
j_gene: TRBJ2-7
d_gene: .
CDR3aa: CSARMSYEQYF
CDR3nt: TGCAGTGCTAGAATGTCCTACGAGCAGTACTTC

abundance: .
v_gene: TRBV7-9
j_gene: TRBJ2-2
d_gene: TRBD2
CDR3aa: CASSFTSGSGELFF
CDR3nt: TGTGCCAGCAGCTTTACTAGCGGGAGCGGGGAGCTGTTTTTT